This T cell receptor (beta chain) is drawn from a study of Graves' ophthalmopathy and Graves' hyperthyroidism. Findings and limits, study-wide: Ophthalmopathy progression predictions by the model showed 72.22% specificity and about 70% sensitivity.

The study amplified TCR beta CDR3 regions using RNA transcripts. RT-PCR was first run with HTBI primers, then multiplex PCR in a second round. TCRdb re-derived calls from the multiplex PCR reads in MiXCR, one entry per CDR3 protein. The sample lists fewer than 350,000 distinct CDR3 sequences, around a sixth seen once, with approximately 13% in the top ten. Notes on this clonotype: No antigen is known for it.

Presentation of ophthalmopathy in the donors involved moderate-to-severe activity, CAS ≥3, NOSPECS ≥4 and a duration under 3 months. This clonotype was obtained from an adult man with Graves' ophthalmopathy. The sample was peripheral blood.

CDR3 nucleotides: TGTGCCACCAGCCTAGCGAGAGGGGGCCAAGAGACCCAGTACTTC. As protein: CATSLARGGQETQYF. The chain employs TRBV15 and TRBJ2-5; TRBD1 or TRBD2 may be the D gene (6 bases each). Germline-derived CDR1 and CDR2 are LNHNV and YYDKDF (reference sequence). Trimming removed 5 bases at V and 1 base at J, with 14 bases between. The CDR3 is made up of 15 amino acids. Full variable domain (rest looked up from reference TRBV15 and TRBJ2-5): DAMVIQNPRYQVTQFGKPVTLSCSQTLNHNVMYWYQQKSSQAPKLLFHYYDKDFNNEADTPDNFQSRRPNTSFCFLDIRSPGLGDTAMYLCATSLARGGQETQYFGPGTRLLVL.